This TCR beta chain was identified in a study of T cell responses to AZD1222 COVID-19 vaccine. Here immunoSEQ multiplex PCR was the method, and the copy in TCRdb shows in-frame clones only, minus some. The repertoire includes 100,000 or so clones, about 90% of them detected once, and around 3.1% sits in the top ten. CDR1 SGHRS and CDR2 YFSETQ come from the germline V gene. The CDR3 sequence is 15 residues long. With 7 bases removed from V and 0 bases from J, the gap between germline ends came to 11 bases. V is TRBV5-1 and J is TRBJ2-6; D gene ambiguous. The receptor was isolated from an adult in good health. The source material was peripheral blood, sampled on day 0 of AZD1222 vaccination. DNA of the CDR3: TGCGCCAGCTTCTCCGTGGGCTCTGGGGCCAACGTCCTGACTTTC. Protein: CASFSVGSGANVLTF.